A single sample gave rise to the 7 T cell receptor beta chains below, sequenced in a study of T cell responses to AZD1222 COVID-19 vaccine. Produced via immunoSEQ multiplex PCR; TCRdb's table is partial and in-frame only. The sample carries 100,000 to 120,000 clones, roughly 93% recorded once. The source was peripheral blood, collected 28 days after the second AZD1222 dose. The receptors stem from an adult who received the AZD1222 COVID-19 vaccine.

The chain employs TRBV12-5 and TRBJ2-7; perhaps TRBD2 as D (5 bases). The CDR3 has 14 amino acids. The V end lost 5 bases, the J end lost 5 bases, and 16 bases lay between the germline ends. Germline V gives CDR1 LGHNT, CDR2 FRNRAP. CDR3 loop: CASGRSPSLHEQYF. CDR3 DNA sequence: TGTGCTAGTGGTCGAAGTCCTAGCCTCCACGAGCAGTACTTC.

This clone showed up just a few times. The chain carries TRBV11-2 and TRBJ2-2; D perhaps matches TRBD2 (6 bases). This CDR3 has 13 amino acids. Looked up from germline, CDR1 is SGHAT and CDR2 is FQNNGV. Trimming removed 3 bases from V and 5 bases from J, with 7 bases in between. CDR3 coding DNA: TGTGCCAGCAGCTTGGCGGGAACCGGGGAGCTGTTTTTT. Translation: CASSLAGTGELFF.

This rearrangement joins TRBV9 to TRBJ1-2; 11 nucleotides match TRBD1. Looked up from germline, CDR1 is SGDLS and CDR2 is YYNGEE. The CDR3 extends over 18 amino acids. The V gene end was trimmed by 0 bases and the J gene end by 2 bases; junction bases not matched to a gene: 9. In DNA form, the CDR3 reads TGTGCCAGCAGCGTAGAACTCCGGACAGGGGGCAAGAACTATGGCTACACCTTC. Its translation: CASSVELRTGGKNYGYTF.

The CDR3 spells CASTRTSGSSYNEQFF. CDR3 in DNA: TGCGCCAGCACCCGGACTAGCGGGAGCTCCTACAATGAGCAGTTCTTC. This chain links TRBV5-1 with TRBJ2-1, with 13 bases fitting TRBD2. The CDR3 spans 16 residues. J was trimmed by 0 bases and V by 6 bases; bases with no gene match: 3. Germline assignment: CDR1 SGHRS and CDR2 YFSETQ.

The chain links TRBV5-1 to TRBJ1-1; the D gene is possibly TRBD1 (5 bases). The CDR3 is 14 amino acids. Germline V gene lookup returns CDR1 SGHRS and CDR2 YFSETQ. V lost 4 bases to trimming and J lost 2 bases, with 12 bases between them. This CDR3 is CASSPVGANTEAFF. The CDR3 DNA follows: TGCGCCAGCAGCCCCGTAGGGGCTAACACTGAAGCTTTCTTT.

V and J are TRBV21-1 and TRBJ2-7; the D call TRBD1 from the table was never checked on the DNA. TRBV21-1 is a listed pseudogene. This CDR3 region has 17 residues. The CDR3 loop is CASSQTNPGQGSYEQYF. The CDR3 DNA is TGTGCCAGCAGCCAAACAAACCCGGGACAGGGCTCCTACGAGCAGTACTTC.

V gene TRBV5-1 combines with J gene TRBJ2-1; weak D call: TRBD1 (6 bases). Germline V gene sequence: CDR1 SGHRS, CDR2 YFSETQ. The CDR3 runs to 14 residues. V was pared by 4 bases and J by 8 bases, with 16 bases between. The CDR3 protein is CASSLSGVGDEQFF. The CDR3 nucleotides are TGCGCCAGCAGCCTGTCAGGGGTTGGCGATGAGCAGTTCTTC.